This T cell receptor (beta chain) was recovered during a study of OX40 agonist ivuxolimab in advanced cancers. Study-level background: Ivuxolimab, which targeted the costimulatory receptor OX40 (CD134), was an agonistic, fully human IgG2 monoclonal antibody. Among the approximately 54 dose-escalation patients, about 19 had hepatocellular carcinoma, 15 or so melanoma, 9 renal cell carcinoma and 9 head and neck cancer. In the dose-escalation cohort, approximately 80% of patients were male, and the mean age was roughly 60 years with a range of roughly 20 to 85. Patients were allowed to have had prior anti-PD-1, anti-PD-L1 or anti-CTLA-4 therapy, and approximately 40% of the dose-escalation patients had been treated with checkpoint inhibitors. Intravenous ivuxolimab was administered to patients every 2 weeks at six dose levels: 0.01, 0.1, 0.3, 1.5, 3 and 10 mg/kg. The paper covers the monotherapy dose-escalation part of the phase I ivuxolimab trial, which included N ≈ 57 patients. The purpose of peripheral TCRbeta sequencing was to test whether ivuxolimab changed TCR sequence diversity and led to clonal T-cell expansion. Partial responses occurred in three dose-escalation patients: two with cutaneous melanoma and one with hepatocellular carcinoma. General findings and caveats noted by the study authors: On average, CD8+ T cells showed more expanded clones than CD4+ T cells after ivuxolimab. At doses of 0.1 to 3.0 mg/kg, clonal expansion of both CD4+ and CD8+ T cells in blood was seen between baseline and week 6. Partial responders in the 0.1-3.0 mg/kg groups had among the lowest normalized peripheral clonal expansion, especially among CD8+ T cells. Antigen specificity was not determined for the clonally expanded peripheral T cells. Low levels of normalized T-cell clonal expansion were also seen in some nonresponding patients.

Genomic DNA was isolated from the sorted cells so that the TCRbeta CDR3 region could be sequenced. The immunoSEQ Assay was used for sequencing of TCRbeta CDR3 regions. TCRdb took over this immuneACCESS table, retaining in-frame rearrangements with V and J assigned. Such tables are incomplete; in checked studies, under half of the missing clones stem from an unresolved V gene, and the remainder is unexplained. The sample table contains tens of thousands of clones; only one count was recorded for 83% of them. Of the sample, over 1% is held by the ten largest clones. Turning to this clone: Its binding antigen is unknown. It has no much larger one-base neighbor in the sample; base qualities were not kept.

Patients with autoimmune disease history or receiving systemic immunosuppression were excluded from the trial. Peripheral blood for TCR sequencing was drawn from every dose cohort at baseline, at cycle 4 day 1 and at cycle 7 day 1. Samples came from an open-label, multicenter, first-in-human phase I dose-escalation trial of ivuxolimab. The trial enrolled adults with locally advanced or metastatic head and neck squamous cell, hepatocellular, melanoma or renal cell carcinoma. Before TCR sequencing, CD4+ T cells and CD8+ T cells were sorted from peripheral blood as separate populations. This sequence originates from an adult with an advanced solid tumor such as melanoma, head and neck, liver or kidney cancer. Here the sequenced sample was CD4+ or CD8+ T cells sorted from blood, taken in a trial of the OX40 agonist ivuxolimab.

The CDR3 is CASSPRETQYF. The sequenced DNA is TGTGCCAGCAGCCCAAGGGAGACCCAGTACTTC. In this chain, TRBV7-2 is recombined with TRBJ2-5, with the D gene not confidently named. The CDR3 sequence holds 11 residues, the cysteine and phenylalanine included. The CDR3 DNA has 33 bases and is translated from base 1. The V and J ends are trimmed by 5 bases and 5 bases, leaving 6 bases between them. CDR1 SGHTA and CDR2 FQGNSA are derived from the germline V gene.